This entry lists 15 T cell receptor beta chains sequenced from one sample in a study of OX40 agonist ivuxolimab in advanced cancers. Only in-frame clones appear in the TCRdb table, and some are missing; sequencing was by immunoSEQ multiplex PCR. The profile shows approximately 99,000 clones, around 94% of them singletons. The sample here was CD4+ or CD8+ T cells sorted from blood, taken in a trial of the OX40 agonist ivuxolimab. The origin of the receptors is an adult with an advanced solid tumor such as melanoma, head and neck, liver or kidney cancer.

V usage is TRBV7-2 and J usage is TRBJ2-2, with a weak D call TRBD2 (5 bases). This CDR3 region has 15 residues. The germline gives CDR1 SGHTA, CDR2 FQGNSA. Deletions cut 8 bases from V and 0 bases from J, with 13 bases between. The CDR3 spells CASGRRVPNTGELFF. DNA for the CDR3: TGTGCCAGCGGTAGGCGGGTCCCGAACACCGGGGAGCTGTTTTTT.

The chain joins TRBV6-5 to TRBJ1-1, with D uncertain. The germline V and J ends were trimmed by 2 bases and 4 bases, with 14 bases remaining between them. The germline V gene encodes CDR1 MNHEY and CDR2 SVGAGI. This CDR3 has 15 amino acids. The CDR3 region is CASSYIIGRGTEAFF. Written as DNA, the CDR3 is TGTGCCAGCAGTTACATAATCGGCAGAGGCACTGAAGCTTTCTTT.

This chain uses TRBV28 with TRBJ1-2; D is possibly TRBD1 (5 bases). Germline-derived CDR1 and CDR2 are MDHEN and SYDVKM. V lost 2 bases, J lost 8 bases, and 12 bases lay in between. The CDR3 is 13 amino acids. The CDR3 DNA sequence: TGTGCCAGCAGTTTAAGTACCCACAGGGGCTACACCTTC. Amino acids: CASSLSTHRGYTF.

The V gene is TRBV9, the J gene TRBJ1-4; TRBD1 agrees at 10 bases. J gave up 0 bases and V 2 bases, and 10 bases lay outside the gene matches. Looked up from germline, CDR1 is SGDLS and CDR2 is YYNGEE. The CDR3 extends over 19 amino acids. The CDR3 DNA follows: TGTGCCAGCAGCGTTGGGACAGGGGAAAATCATGCAACTAATGAAAAACTGTTTTTT. This codes for CASSVGTGENHATNEKLFF.

In this sample, this clone turned up once. At one end the junction does not follow the germline gene, possibly because of a read error. V and J are TRBV5-3 and TRBJ2-7; perhaps TRBD2 as D (6 bases). TRBV5-3 is marked as an open reading frame, function uncertain. This CDR3 is built from 14 residues. CDR3 in amino acids: CASSLVGRGYEQYF. The CDR3 DNA follows: TGTGCCAGCAGCTTGGTTGGTCGGGGGTACGAGCAGTACTTC.

The V call is TRBV25-1, the J call TRBJ2-3; 8 bases are shared with TRBD2. The CDR3 runs to 15 residues. Trimming at V came to 2 bases and at J to 2 bases, leaving 3 bases not matched to a gene. CDR1 is MGHDK and CDR2 is SYGVNS in the germline V gene. The CDR3, as DNA: TGTGCCAGCAGTGAAGGTAGCGGGGTCACAGATACGCAGTATTTT. Protein sequence: CASSEGSGVTDTQYF.

The V and J genes are TRBV4-2 and TRBJ2-3, with D unresolved. The V gene lost 1 base and the J gene lost 3 bases, with 5 bases spanning the gap. This CDR3 is 13 amino acids long. Germline assignment: CDR1 LGHNA and CDR2 YNFKEQ. CDR3 coding DNA: TGTGCCAGCAGCCAAGTGAGGACAGATACGCAGTATTTT. Amino acids: CASSQVRTDTQYF.

The chain joins TRBV19 to TRBJ1-1; D might be TRBD1 (6 bases). The CDR3 loop spans 15 amino acids. CDR1 is LNHDA and CDR2 is SQIVND in the germline V gene (reference sequence). V gave up 1 base and J gave up 5 bases, with 14 bases separating them. CDR3 loop: CASSIGGGQRTEAFF. In DNA form, the CDR3 reads TGTGCCAGTAGTATAGGTGGGGGGCAGAGAACTGAAGCTTTCTTT. Full variable domain (outside the CDR3, taken from reference TRBV19 and TRBJ1-1): DGGITQSPKYLFRKEGQNVTLSCEQNLNHDAMYWYRQDPGQGLRLIYYSQIVNDFQKGDIAEGYSVSREKKESFPLTVTSAQKNPTAFYLCASSIGGGQRTEAFFGQGTRLTVV.

The V call is TRBV9, the J call TRBJ1-2; D is possibly TRBD1 (6 bases). Trimming removed 2 bases from V and 5 bases from J, with 13 bases in between. The CDR3 has 14 residues. The germline V gene has CDR1 SGDLS and CDR2 YYNGEE. CDR3 sequence (DNA): TGTGCCAGCAGCGTCGGGGGGGCAGTTTATGGCTACACCTTC. This sequence encodes CASSVGGAVYGYTF. The entire variable domain, with the rest obtained from reference TRBV9 and TRBJ1-2, is as follows: DSGVTQTPKHLITATGQRVTLRCSPRSGDLSVYWYQQSLDQGLQFLIQYYNGEERAKGNILERFSAQQFPDLHSELNLSSLELGDSALYFCASSVGGAVYGYTFGSGTRLTVV.

The chain is built from TRBV27 and TRBJ1-2, with D perhaps matching TRBD1 (6 bases). This CDR3 has 12 residues. Germline loops: CDR1 MNHEY, CDR2 SMNVEV (reference sequence). V was trimmed by 11 bases and J by 0 bases, leaving 10 bases between them. Here the CDR3 reads CASRTANYGYTF. In DNA form, the CDR3 reads TGTGCCTCCAGGACAGCTAACTATGGCTACACCTTC.

The chain uses TRBV4-3 and TRBJ1-1, with D uncertain. Germline CDR1 is LGHNA and CDR2 is YSLEER. V dropped 0 bases and J dropped 4 bases, with 9 bases sitting between them. CDR3 size: 14 residues. The CDR3 region has the DNA TGCGCCAGCAGCCAAGATGGACGGGGCACTGAAGCTTTCTTT. Translating gives CASSQDGRGTEAFF.

The V and J genes are TRBV19 and TRBJ2-7; D is possibly TRBD2 (6 bases). In germline, CDR1 is LNHDA, CDR2 SQIVND (reference sequence). The CDR3 runs to 15 residues. Trimming removed 2 bases from V and 6 bases from J, with 17 bases in between. The CDR3, as DNA: TGTGCCAGTAGTATAAAAATGGGGGGATGGAGCGAGCAGTACTTC. This encodes CASSIKMGGWSEQYF.

This chain uses TRBV7-3 with TRBJ2-7; D possibly corresponds to TRBD2 (7 bases). V lost 4 bases and J lost 3, with 13 bases in between. The CDR3 is 14 amino acids. Germline V gives CDR1 SGHTA, CDR2 FQGTGA. CDR3 amino acids: CASSSQGGSYEQYF. CDR3 coding DNA: TGTGCCAGCAGCTCACAGGGCGGGAGCTACGAGCAGTACTTC.

For the CDR3, the DNA is TGTGCCAGCAGCCTAACAGCGGGAGGGCCGGGGGAGCAGTACTTC. It specifies CASSLTAGGPGEQYF. J is TRBJ2-7 and V is TRBV7-2; 10 positions agree with TRBD2. CDR1 and CDR2 from the germline V gene are SGHTA and FQGNSA. V was clipped by 5 bases and J by 7 bases; unmatched bases: 11. The CDR3 covers 15 residues.

The chain has TRBV6-1 and TRBJ1-2; 7 positions agree with TRBD1. With 6 bases clipped from V and 7 bases from J, the junction kept 11 bases outside the gene matches. CDR1 and CDR2 (germline): MNHNS, SASEGT. This CDR3 has 14 amino acids. CDR3 residues: CASRVLQGYSGYTF. The CDR3 DNA reads as TGTGCCAGCAGGGTGTTACAGGGGTACAGTGGCTACACCTTC.